This T cell receptor (beta chain) was found in a study of PD-1 blockade in classical Hodgkin lymphoma (TCRdb year 2020). Some background on the complete study: Nivolumab dosing was 3 mg/kg intravenously every 2 weeks, continuing until either disease progression or unacceptable toxicity. A peripheral blood immune signature of response to PD-1 blockade in classical Hodgkin lymphoma was defined using TCR beta sequencing and CyTOF.

This clone was observed a handful of times. It lacks a known antigen. Base qualities are not at hand, and no much larger clone is one base apart. Overall study results and their limits: Baseline diversity similar to that of newly diagnosed patients was observed in trial patients achieving complete response, whereas significantly lower diversity was observed in partial responders and progressors. Baseline TCR diversity was reported to be lower in newly diagnosed patients than in healthy donors, and even lower in relapsed/refractory patients. Only a single clinical trial cohort was studied, and what caused the repertoire differences, possibly disease activity or prior therapy, remained undefined. CD4+ but not CD8+ TCR diversity rose significantly by C4D1 (p=0.0027 vs p=0.16), most apparent in complete responders (p=0.02). Patients starting nivolumab less than 1 year after ASCT had lower diversity and were excluded from later analyses to avoid confounding by immune reconstitution.

Genomic DNA was extracted with the Qiagen DNeasy kit from unsorted PBMCs and from negatively selected CD4+ and CD8+ fractions. Amplification of TCR beta CDR3 regions was done by immunoSEQ multiplex PCR with primers that anneal to V and J segments. A synthetic immune receptor repertoire was used to minimize amplification bias, and any remaining bias was removed computationally after sequencing. The authors' pipeline ran thus. Custom Python scripts were used to quantify repertoire diversity as the Shannon entropy index. The unsorted, CD4+ and CD8+ repertoires were each analyzed separately, with the exception of combined analyses, where CD4+ and CD8+ sequences were merged in silico. Clonal expansion was defined as at least a 2-fold frequency increase after treatment relative to C1D1, with a pseudocount of 0.5 for undetected baseline clones. Clones with 0 or 1 copy at C1D1 were classified as singleton clones, and clones with 2 or more copies were classified as non-singleton clones. Clones expanded in unsorted samples were assigned a CD4+, CD8+ or unknown annotation through matching of protein sequences in sorted samples from the same patient. Diversity changes from C1D1 to C4D1 were tested in paired samples using Wilcoxon tests. TCRdb retrieved this table from immuneACCESS and kept in-frame rearrangements only. Not all clones are present; in checked studies, unresolved V genes account for under half, and no reason is known for the remainder. V, J and clone size derive from that table, while D and trimming were established from the DNA sequence. The sample data list around 15,000 clones, and roughly 79% of these were observed just once. Around 1.9% of the sample goes to the ten largest clones.

Taken with the paper, the label for time point translates to: cycle 4 day 1 (C4D1), after 6 weeks of nivolumab. Every trial patient had relapsed following autologous stem cell transplantation, and prior brentuximab vedotin exposure was what differed among cohorts A, B and C. CD4+ T cells were purified from thawed PBMCs by magnetic negative selection with a Miltenyi CD4+ T cell isolation kit. The trial cohort was composed of under 70 patients with relapsed/refractory classical Hodgkin lymphoma, for whom complete response, partial response or progressive disease was recorded as best overall response. Trial patients were treated with single-agent nivolumab in the multi-cohort phase II CheckMate 205 trial. Best overall response was determined by an independent review committee according to the 2007 International Working Group response criteria. Trial PBMCs were collected immediately before nivolumab initiation (C1D1) and during therapy at cycle 2 day 1 and cycle 4 day 1. Peripheral blood was collected in 8 mL Vacutainer Cell Preparation Tubes, from which PBMCs were isolated by centrifugation and then cryopreserved. Purified CD4+ and CD8+ fractions were prepared only for cases in which an additional PBMC sample was available. Magnetically labelled cells were removed on LS columns in a quadroMACS separator, and the flow-through was collected as the purified fraction.

The sample consisted of CD4+ T cells from blood, taken before the fourth cycle of nivolumab. This TCR came from a human donor with classical Hodgkin lymphoma.

The nucleotide sequence is given as TGTGCCCCGCCGGGGCAGGGAGTGGGTACCGGGGAGCTGTTTTTT. Translated, it gives CAPPGQGVGTGELFF. The chain joins TRBV25-1 to TRBJ2-2; the D call is possibly TRBD1 or TRBD2, each sharing 5 bases. From its cysteine to its phenylalanine, the CDR3 spans 15 amino acids. CDR3 DNA is the only sequence kept; it has 45 bases, read in frame from the first base. A distance of 21 bases separates the germline ends of V and J, which lose 11 bases and 5 bases respectively. CDR1 and CDR2, per the germline V gene, are MGHDK and SYGVNS. When the CDR3 is completed using the reference TRBV25-1 and TRBJ2-2 genes on either side, the full variable domain is EADIYQTPRYLVIGTGKKITLECSQTMGHDKMYWYQQDPGMELHLIHYSYGVNSTEKGDLSSESTVSRIRTEHFPLTLESARPSHTSQYLCAPPGQGVGTGELFFGEGSRLTVL.